Listed here are 23 T cell receptor beta chains from one sample, sequenced in a study of T-cell memory formation after mild COVID-19. TCRdb fed the 5' RACE reads into MiXCR, producing one record per CDR3 protein. The data contain fewer than 140,000 distinct CDR3 sequences, 12% of them singletons. Input material: PBMCs or a T cell subset sorted from them (not recorded which). The receptors were sampled from an adult woman who had mild COVID-19 (a few samples of this study predate the infection). Cell type and time point are not known.

The chain carries TRBV12-3 or TRBV12-4 and TRBJ2-7; D not resolved. The CDR3 loop spans 15 amino acids. With 5 bases removed from V and 4 bases from J, the gap between germline ends came to 18 bases. CDR3 in DNA: TGTGCCAGCAGTGGCGACGAAAGGACCGCTTACGAGCAGTACTTC. Amino acids: CASSGDERTAYEQYF.

The genes are TRBV7-9 and TRBJ2-7, with no clear D. Germline V lookup: CDR1 SEHNR, CDR2 FQNEAQ (reference sequence). The CDR3 runs 10 residues. V was pared by 8 bases and J by 0 bases, with 2 bases between. Here the CDR3 reads CASGSYEQYF. CDR3 nucleotides: TGTGCCAGCGGCTCCTACGAGCAGTACTTC.

A few counts support this clonotype. V and J are TRBV4-1 and TRBJ2-3; D unresolved. This CDR3 has 13 amino acids. Germline-derived CDR1 and CDR2 are MGHRA and YSYEKL. Trimming took 4 bases from V and 4 from J, leaving 9 bases between them. The CDR3 region has the DNA TGCGCCAGCAGCCTAGGAGTTGCAGATACGCAGTATTTT. Translation gives CASSLGVADTQYF.

This clonotype was detected a few times. The chain carries TRBV4-1 and TRBJ2-2; perhaps TRBD1 as D (6 bases). The CDR3 consists of 14 residues. Deletions cut 2 bases from V and 7 bases from J, with 11 bases between. Germline loops: CDR1 MGHRA, CDR2 YSYEKL. CDR3 DNA: TGCGCCAGCAGCCAAACAGGGTATAGCGGGGAGCTGTTTTTT. Translated, it gives CASSQTGYSGELFF.

The V and J genes are TRBV27 and TRBJ2-1, with TRBD2 matching 10 bases. The germline gives CDR1 MNHEY, CDR2 SMNVEV (reference sequence). The CDR3 sequence is 16 residues long. With 5 bases clipped from V and 2 bases from J, the junction kept 6 bases outside the gene matches. CDR3 residues: CASSILAGAPYNEQFF. The CDR3 DNA reads TGTGCCAGCAGTATCCTAGCGGGGGCTCCCTACAATGAGCAGTTCTTC.

This clonotype was counted only a few times. J is TRBJ1-4 and V is TRBV27, with a tentative D call TRBD1 (6 bases). Trimming left V 0 bases short and J 7 bases short, with 12 bases between. From germline, CDR1 is MNHEY and CDR2 SMNVEV (reference sequence). The CDR3 contains 15 residues. This chain's CDR3 is CASSLSQGPREKLFF. The CDR3, as DNA: TGTGCCAGCAGTTTATCTCAGGGGCCCCGTGAAAAACTGTTTTTT.

In this sample, this clonotype turned up a few times. The chain combines TRBV3-1 with TRBJ1-2; D is possibly TRBD1 (6 bases). This CDR3 has 14 residues. Trimming removed 3 bases at V and 6 bases at J, with 14 bases between. Germline-derived CDR1 and CDR2 are LGHDT and YNNKEL (reference sequence). The CDR3 DNA reads TGTGCCAGCAGCCATGGTGGGGGCAGGGATGGCTACACCTTC. Its translation is CASSHGGGRDGYTF.

The rearrangement uses TRBV29-1 and TRBJ2-2, with a weak D call TRBD1 (5 bases). Germline loops: CDR1 SQVTM, CDR2 ANQGSEA. Trimming pared 1 base from V and 2 bases from J, leaving 11 bases between. The CDR3 has 15 amino acids. CDR3 region: CSVEAGILNTGELFF. Written as DNA, the CDR3 is TGCAGCGTTGAAGCAGGGATTCTCAACACCGGGGAGCTGTTTTTT.

By sample share, this clonotype is medium-sized (0.01 to 0.1%). The chain combines TRBV3-1 with TRBJ2-7; 10 bases line up with TRBD1. The CDR3 length is 15 residues. V lost 2 bases, J lost 1 base, and 2 bases stayed unmatched. Germline lookup yields CDR1 LGHDT and CDR2 YNNKEL (reference sequence). CDR3 residues: CASSQPGQGSYEQYF. The CDR3 bases are TGTGCCAGCAGCCAACCGGGACAGGGGTCCTACGAGCAGTACTTC.

The gene calls are TRBV24-1 and TRBJ2-2; D remains unclear. Trimming left V 6 bases short and J 3 bases short, with 1 base between. In germline, CDR1 is KGHDR, CDR2 SFDVKD. The CDR3 contains 11 residues. CDR3 in DNA: TGTGCCACCAGTTACACCGGGGAGCTGTTTTTT. Protein sequence: CATSYTGELFF.

This clonotype appeared a few times. This chain joins TRBV30 and TRBJ2-7; 7 nucleotides line up with TRBD2. The V gene end was trimmed by 3 bases and the J gene end by 6 bases; junction bases not matched to a gene: 11. Germline V lookup: CDR1 GTSNPN, CDR2 SVGIG (reference sequence). The CDR3 contains 14 residues. The CDR3 loop reads CAWSREAGRVEQYF. CDR3 coding DNA: TGTGCCTGGAGCCGGGAGGCGGGCAGAGTCGAGCAGTACTTC.

The V and J genes are TRBV5-6 and TRBJ2-5, with TRBD2 matching 11 bases. V lost 3 bases and J lost 2; bases outside the gene matches: 3. The CDR3 covers 15 residues. Per the germline V gene, CDR1 is SGHDT and CDR2 is YYEEEE. CDR3 in DNA: TGTGCCAGCAGCTCACGACTAGCGGGACAAGAGACCCAGTACTTC. This gives the protein CASSSRLAGQETQYF.

The CDR3 bases are TGTGCCACCAGTGTTGCAGCGGGCATCTACAATGAGCAGTTCTTC. Protein: CATSVAAGIYNEQFF. The chain couples TRBV24-1 to TRBJ2-1; maybe TRBD2 (6 bases). Trimming took off 5 bases at V and 3 bases at J, with 13 bases between the two ends. Germline assignment: CDR1 KGHDR and CDR2 SFDVKD. This CDR3 has 15 amino acids.

DNA of the CDR3: TGTGCCAGCAGCTGGGGGCTAGCGGGAGCCACAGATACGCAGTATTTT. Protein sequence: CASSWGLAGATDTQYF. J is TRBJ2-3 and V is TRBV11-2; 10 nucleotides align to TRBD2. V lost 4 bases, J lost 2 bases, and 6 bases stayed unmatched. Germline-derived CDR1 and CDR2 are SGHAT and FQNNGV. The CDR3 runs 16 residues.

The chain couples TRBV7-9 to TRBJ1-1; D unclear. Germline CDR1 reads SEHNR; CDR2 reads FQNEAQ (reference sequence). Trimming left V 4 bases short and J 1 base short, with 13 bases between. The CDR3 sequence is 15 residues long. The CDR3 sequence is CASSWEKKRNTEAFF. The CDR3 DNA follows: TGTGCCAGCAGCTGGGAGAAGAAGAGGAACACTGAAGCTTTCTTT. Looking up the rest from reference TRBV7-9 and TRBJ1-1 gives the full variable domain: DTGVSQNPRHKITKRGQNVTFRCDPISEHNRLYWYRQTLGQGPEFLTYFQNEAQLEKSRLLSDRFSAERPKGSFSTLEIQRTEQGDSAMYLCASSWEKKRNTEAFFGQGTRLTVV.

This clonotype was seen more than once but under ten times. The chain combines TRBV20-1 with TRBJ2-1; TRBD2 matches 8 bases. In germline, CDR1 is DFQATT, CDR2 SNEGSKA (reference sequence). This CDR3 spans 14 amino acids. V shed 3 bases, J shed 4 bases, and the junction held 5 bases outside the gene matches. DNA for the CDR3: TGCAGTGCTAGTGCTAGCGGGTATTACAATGAGCAGTTCTTC. Its protein is CSASASGYYNEQFF.

This chain connects TRBV3-1 to TRBJ1-5, with D possibly matching TRBD1 (5 bases). This CDR3 has 15 residues. The V end lost 0 bases, the J end lost 3 bases, and 9 bases lay between the germline ends. Germline lookup yields CDR1 LGHDT and CDR2 YNNKEL (reference sequence). The DNA of the CDR3 is TGTGCCAGCAGCCAAGATAGACAGCCCAATCAGCCCCAGCATTTT. It is translated as CASSQDRQPNQPQHF.

The V and J genes are TRBV4-1 and TRBJ2-1; 13 bases agree with TRBD2. The CDR3 contains 19 residues. Per germline, CDR1 MGHRA and CDR2 YSYEKL. V was pared by 1 base and J by 0 bases, with 6 bases of the junction left unmatched. The CDR3 here is CASSQVGLAGSSSYNEQFF. CDR3 bases: TGCGCCAGCAGCCAAGTGGGACTAGCGGGATCTAGCTCCTACAATGAGCAGTTCTTC.

This clonotype has more than one count but fewer than ten. The V gene is TRBV7-9, the J gene TRBJ1-1, with D perhaps matching TRBD1 (5 bases). The CDR3 has 13 amino acids. Germline V CDR1 and CDR2: SEHNR, FQNEAQ (reference sequence). Trimming pared 4 bases from V and 7 bases from J, leaving 13 bases between. Written as DNA, the CDR3 is TGTGCCAGCAGCTCTGGGACGCTGAGTGAAGCTTTCTTT. It codes for CASSSGTLSEAFF.

Only a few counts were recorded for this clonotype. V usage is TRBV11-2 and J usage is TRBJ2-7; 11 nucleotides agree with TRBD1. CDR3 length: 15 amino acids. V trimming: 2 bases; J trimming: 3 bases; junction bases outside the gene matches: 3. Germline CDR1 reads SGHAT; CDR2 reads FQNNGV. CDR3 residues: CASSLTGTGGYEQYF. In DNA, the CDR3 is TGTGCCAGCAGCTTAACCGGGACAGGGGGCTACGAGCAGTACTTC. The whole variable domain, filled in from reference TRBV11-2 and TRBJ2-7, reads EAGVAQSPRYKIIEKRQSVAFWCNPISGHATLYWYQQILGQGPKLLIQFQNNGVVDDSQLPKDRFSAERLKGVDSTLKIQPAKLEDSAVYLCASSLTGTGGYEQYFGPGTRLTVT.

The rearrangement links TRBV2 to TRBJ2-2; TRBD2 matches 10 bases. The J segment lost 0 bases and the V segment lost 11 bases, leaving 9 bases of the junction unmatched. Germline loops: CDR1 SNHLY, CDR2 FYNNEI. The length of the CDR3 is 16 residues. The CDR3 DNA reads as TGTGCCTGGTGGACTAGCGGAAAATCGAACACCGGGGAGCTGTTTTTT. Encoded protein: CAWWTSGKSNTGELFF.

The chain has TRBV11-3 and TRBJ2-1; TRBD2 might be the D (6 bases). The CDR3 length is 17 residues. Germline CDR1 reads SGHNT; CDR2 reads YENEEA. With 5 bases removed from V and 5 bases from J, the gap between germline ends came to 22 bases. This chain's CDR3 is CASSLAMIGSPHNEQFF. As DNA, the CDR3 is TGTGCCAGCAGCCTAGCTATGATCGGGAGCCCGCACAATGAGCAGTTCTTC.

This clonotype was seen more than once but under ten times. This sequence joins TRBV7-9 and TRBJ2-7; D tentatively reads TRBD1 or TRBD2 (6 bases each). In germline, CDR1 is SEHNR, CDR2 FQNEAQ (reference sequence). Trimming shortened V by 4 bases and J by 3 bases, and 19 bases separated the two germline ends. CDR3 length: 16 residues. CDR3 sequence reads: CASSSPGGQMIYEQYF. CDR3 nucleotides: TGTGCCAGCAGCTCCCCCGGGGGCCAAATGATCTACGAGCAGTACTTC.